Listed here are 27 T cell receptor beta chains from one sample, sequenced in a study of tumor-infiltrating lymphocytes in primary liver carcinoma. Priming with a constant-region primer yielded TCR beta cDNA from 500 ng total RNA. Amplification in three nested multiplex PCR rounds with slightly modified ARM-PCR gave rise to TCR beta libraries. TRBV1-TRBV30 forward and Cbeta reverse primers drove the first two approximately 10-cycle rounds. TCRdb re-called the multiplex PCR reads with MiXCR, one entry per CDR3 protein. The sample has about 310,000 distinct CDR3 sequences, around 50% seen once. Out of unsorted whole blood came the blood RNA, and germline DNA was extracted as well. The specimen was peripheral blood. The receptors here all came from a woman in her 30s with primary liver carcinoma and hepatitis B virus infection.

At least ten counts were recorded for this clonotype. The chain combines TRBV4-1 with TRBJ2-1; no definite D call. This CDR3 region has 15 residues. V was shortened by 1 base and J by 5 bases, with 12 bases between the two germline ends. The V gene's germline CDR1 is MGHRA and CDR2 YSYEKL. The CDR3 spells CASSQVGLEDNEQFF. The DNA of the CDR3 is TGCGCCAGCAGCCAAGTGGGATTAGAGGACAATGAGCAGTTCTTC.

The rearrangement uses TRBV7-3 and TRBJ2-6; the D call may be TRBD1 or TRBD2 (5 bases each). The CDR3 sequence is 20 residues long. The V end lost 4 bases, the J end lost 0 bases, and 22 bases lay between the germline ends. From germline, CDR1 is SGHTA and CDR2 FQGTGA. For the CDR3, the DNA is TGTGCCAGCAGCTCAACTTCGGGGCAGCCATTATCCTCTGGGGCCAACGTCCTGACTTTC. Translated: CASSSTSGQPLSSGANVLTF.

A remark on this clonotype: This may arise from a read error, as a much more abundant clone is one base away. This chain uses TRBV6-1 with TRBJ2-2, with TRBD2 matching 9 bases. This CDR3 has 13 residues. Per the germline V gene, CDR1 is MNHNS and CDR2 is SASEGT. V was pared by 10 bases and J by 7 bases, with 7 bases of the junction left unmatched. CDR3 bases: TGTGCCACCCGCGGGAGGGACATCGGGGAGCTGTTTTTT. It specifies CATRGRDIGELFF.

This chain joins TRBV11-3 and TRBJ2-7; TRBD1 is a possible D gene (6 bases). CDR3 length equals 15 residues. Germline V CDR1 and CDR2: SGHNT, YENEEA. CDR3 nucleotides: TGTACCAACAGTTTCGGGCAGGGGCCCACCTACGAGCAGTACTTC. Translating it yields CTNSFGQGPTYEQYF.

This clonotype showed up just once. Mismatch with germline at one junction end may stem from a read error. The CDR3 region has the DNA TGTGCCAGGAGTTTAGGGGGGCACGGGACCGGGGAGCTGTTTTTT. It codes for CARSLGGHGTGELFF. The chain uses TRBV28 and TRBJ2-2; D tentatively fits TRBD1 or TRBD2 (6 bases each). From germline, CDR1 is MDHEN and CDR2 SYDVKM. This CDR3 region has 15 residues. The variable domain in full, with the rest retrieved from reference TRBV28 and TRBJ2-2, is DVKVTQSSRYLVKRTGEKVFLECVQDMDHENMFWYRQDPGLGLRLIYFSYDVKMKEKGDIPEGYSVSREKKERFSLILESASTNQTSMYLCARSLGGHGTGELFFGEGSRLTVL.

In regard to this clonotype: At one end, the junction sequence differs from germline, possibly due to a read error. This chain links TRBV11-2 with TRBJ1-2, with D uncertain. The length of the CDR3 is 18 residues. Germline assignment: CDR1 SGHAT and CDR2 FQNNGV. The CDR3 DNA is TGTGCGAGCAACTTAGATATTGGTTACGGTCTTGTTAACTATGGCTACACCTTC. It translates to CASNLDIGYGLVNYGYTF.

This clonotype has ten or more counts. DNA of the CDR3: TGTGCCAGCAGAGACAGGGTCACAGATACGCAGTATTTT. This codes for CASRDRVTDTQYF. This chain connects TRBV6-5 to TRBJ2-3; 7 bases match TRBD1. Germline-derived CDR1 and CDR2 are MNHEY and SVGAGI. V lost 6 bases and J lost 2; bases outside the gene matches: 2. The CDR3 contains 13 residues.

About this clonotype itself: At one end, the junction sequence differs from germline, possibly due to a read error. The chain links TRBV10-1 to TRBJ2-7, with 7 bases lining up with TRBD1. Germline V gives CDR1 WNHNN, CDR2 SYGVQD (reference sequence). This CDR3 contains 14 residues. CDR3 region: CAISELRGRDEQYF. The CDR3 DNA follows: TGCGCCATCAGTGAATTAAGGGGGCGCGACGAGCAGTACTTC.

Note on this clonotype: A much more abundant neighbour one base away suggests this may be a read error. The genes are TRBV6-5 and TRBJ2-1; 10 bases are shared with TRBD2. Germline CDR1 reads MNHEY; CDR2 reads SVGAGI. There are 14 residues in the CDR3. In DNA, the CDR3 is TGTGTCAGCAGTTACAAGCGGGAGGGGTATGAGCAGTTCTTC. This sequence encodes CVSSYKREGYEQFF.

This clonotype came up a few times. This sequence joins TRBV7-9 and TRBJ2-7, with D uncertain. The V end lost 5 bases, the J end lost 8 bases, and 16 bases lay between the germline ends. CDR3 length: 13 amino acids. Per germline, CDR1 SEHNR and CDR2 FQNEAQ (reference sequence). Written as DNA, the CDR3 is TGTGCCAGCAGCCTGGAGTCCCGTCGTAAGCAGTACTTC. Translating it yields CASSLESRRKQYF.

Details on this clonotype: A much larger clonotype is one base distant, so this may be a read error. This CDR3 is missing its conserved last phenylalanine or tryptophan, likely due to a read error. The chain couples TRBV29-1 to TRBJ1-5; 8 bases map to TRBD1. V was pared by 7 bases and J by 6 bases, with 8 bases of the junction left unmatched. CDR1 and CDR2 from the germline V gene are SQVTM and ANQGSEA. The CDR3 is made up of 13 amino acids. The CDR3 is CSAVGQGGQPQHL. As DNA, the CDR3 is TGCAGCGCTGTAGGACAGGGAGGTCAGCCCCAGCATCTT.

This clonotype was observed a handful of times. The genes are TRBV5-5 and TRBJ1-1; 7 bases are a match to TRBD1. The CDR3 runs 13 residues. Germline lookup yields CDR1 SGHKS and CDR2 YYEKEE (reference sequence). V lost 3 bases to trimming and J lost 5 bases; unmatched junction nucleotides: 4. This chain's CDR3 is CASSSRDRTEAFF. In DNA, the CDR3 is TGTGCCAGCAGCTCCCGGGACAGAACTGAAGCTTTCTTT.

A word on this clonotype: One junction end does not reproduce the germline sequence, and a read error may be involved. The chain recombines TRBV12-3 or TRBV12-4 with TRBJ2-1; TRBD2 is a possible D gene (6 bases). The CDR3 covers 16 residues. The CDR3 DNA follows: TGTGCCAGTCGTTTAGAAGGTAATAGCGGATACAATGAGGAGTTCTTC. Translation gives CASRLEGNSGYNEEFF.

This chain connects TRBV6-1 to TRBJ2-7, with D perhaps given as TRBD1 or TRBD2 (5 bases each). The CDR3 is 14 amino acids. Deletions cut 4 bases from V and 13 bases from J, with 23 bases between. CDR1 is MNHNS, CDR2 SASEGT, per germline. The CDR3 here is CASSVDEGINERYF. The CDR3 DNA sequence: TGTGCCAGCAGTGTGGATGAGGGGATCAACGAGCGATACTTC.

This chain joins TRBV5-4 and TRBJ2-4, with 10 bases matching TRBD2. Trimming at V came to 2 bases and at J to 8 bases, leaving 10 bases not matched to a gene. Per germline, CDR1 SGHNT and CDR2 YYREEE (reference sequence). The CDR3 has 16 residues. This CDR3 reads CASSFKGLAGVDIQYF. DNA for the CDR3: TGTGCCAGCAGCTTTAAAGGGCTAGCGGGAGTCGACATTCAGTACTTC.

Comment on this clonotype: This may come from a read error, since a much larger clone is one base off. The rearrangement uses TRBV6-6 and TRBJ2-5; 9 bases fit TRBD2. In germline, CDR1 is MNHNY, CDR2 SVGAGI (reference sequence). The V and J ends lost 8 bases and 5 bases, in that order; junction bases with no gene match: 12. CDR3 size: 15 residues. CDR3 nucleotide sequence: TGTGCCAGCGGAGAACTAGCGGGTCTCCATGAGACCCAGTACTTC. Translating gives CASGELAGLHETQYF.

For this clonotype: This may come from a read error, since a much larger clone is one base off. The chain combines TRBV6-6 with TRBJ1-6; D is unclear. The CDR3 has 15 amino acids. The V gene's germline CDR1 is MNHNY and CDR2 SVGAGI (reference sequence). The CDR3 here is CASSYSTGLNPPLHF. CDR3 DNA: TGTGCCAGCAGTTACTCGACTGGGCTTAATCCACCCCTCCACTTT.

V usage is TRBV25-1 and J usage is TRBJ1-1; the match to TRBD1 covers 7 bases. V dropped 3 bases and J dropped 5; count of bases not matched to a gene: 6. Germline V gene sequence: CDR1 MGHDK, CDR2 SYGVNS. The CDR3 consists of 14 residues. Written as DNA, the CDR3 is TGTGCCAGCAGTGACAATACAGGGGCTACTGAAGCTTTCTTT. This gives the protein CASSDNTGATEAFF.

In DNA form, the CDR3 reads TGTGCCAGCGGCCCCCCGGGCGGGCCCTACAATGAGCAGTTCTTC. It encodes CASGPPGGPYNEQFF. This rearrangement joins TRBV11-2 to TRBJ2-1, with a tentative D call TRBD2 (5 bases). Trimming left V 8 bases short and J 2 bases short, with 16 bases between. The CDR3 has 15 amino acids. Germline V gene sequence: CDR1 SGHAT, CDR2 FQNNGV.

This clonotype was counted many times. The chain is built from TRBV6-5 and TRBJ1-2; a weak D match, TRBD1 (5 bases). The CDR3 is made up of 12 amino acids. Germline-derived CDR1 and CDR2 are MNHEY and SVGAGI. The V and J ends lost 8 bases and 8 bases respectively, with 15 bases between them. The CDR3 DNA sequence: TGTGCCAGCTCTCTAAGGGGAGTCGGCTACACCTTC. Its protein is CASSLRGVGYTF.

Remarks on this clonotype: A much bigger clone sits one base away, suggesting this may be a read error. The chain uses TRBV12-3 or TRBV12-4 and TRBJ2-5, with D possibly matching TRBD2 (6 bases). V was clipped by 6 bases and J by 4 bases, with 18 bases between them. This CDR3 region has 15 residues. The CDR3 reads CASRSTGVRGETQYF. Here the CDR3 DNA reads TGTGCCAGCAGATCTACGGGGGTGAGAGGAGAGACCCAGTACTTC.

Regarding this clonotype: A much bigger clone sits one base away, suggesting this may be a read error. CDR3 amino acids: CASSFSAGVEIQYF. The CDR3 DNA reads TGTGCCAGCAGTTTTTCAGCGGGAGTAGAGATCCAGTACTTC. The V gene is TRBV6-1, the J gene TRBJ2-5; the match to TRBD2 covers 8 bases. From germline, CDR1 is MNHNS and CDR2 SASEGT. The CDR3 runs to 14 residues.

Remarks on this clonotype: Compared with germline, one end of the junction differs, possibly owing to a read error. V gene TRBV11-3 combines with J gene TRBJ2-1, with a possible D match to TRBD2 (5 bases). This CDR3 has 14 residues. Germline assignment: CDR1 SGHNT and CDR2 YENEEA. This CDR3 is CASSLDSDYNEQFF. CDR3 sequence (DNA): TGTGCCAGCAGCTTGGATAGCGACTACAATGAACAGTTCTTC.

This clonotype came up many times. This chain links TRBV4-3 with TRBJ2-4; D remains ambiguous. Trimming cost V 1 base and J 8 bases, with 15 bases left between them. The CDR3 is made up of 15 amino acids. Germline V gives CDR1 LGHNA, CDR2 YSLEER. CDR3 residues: CASSQGLIGFDIQYF. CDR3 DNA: TGCGCCAGCAGCCAAGGGCTGATTGGTTTTGACATTCAGTACTTC.

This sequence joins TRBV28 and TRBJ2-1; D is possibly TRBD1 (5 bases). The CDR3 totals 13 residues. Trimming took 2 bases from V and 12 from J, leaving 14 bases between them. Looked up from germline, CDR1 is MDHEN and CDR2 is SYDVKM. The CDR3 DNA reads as TGTGCCAGCAGTTTACAAATGACAGAAGGGCAGTTCTTC. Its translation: CASSLQMTEGQFF. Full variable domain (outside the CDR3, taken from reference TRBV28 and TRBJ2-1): DVKVTQSSRYLVKRTGEKVFLECVQDMDHENMFWYRQDPGLGLRLIYFSYDVKMKEKGDIPEGYSVSREKKERFSLILESASTNQTSMYLCASSLQMTEGQFFGPGTRLTVL.

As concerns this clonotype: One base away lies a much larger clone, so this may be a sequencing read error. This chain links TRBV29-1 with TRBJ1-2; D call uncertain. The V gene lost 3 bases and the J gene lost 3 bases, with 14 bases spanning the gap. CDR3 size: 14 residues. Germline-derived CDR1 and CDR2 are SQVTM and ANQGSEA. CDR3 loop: CSVDGPRQDYGYTF. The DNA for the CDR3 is TGCAGCGTTGACGGTCCCAGGCAGGACTATGGCTACACCTTC.

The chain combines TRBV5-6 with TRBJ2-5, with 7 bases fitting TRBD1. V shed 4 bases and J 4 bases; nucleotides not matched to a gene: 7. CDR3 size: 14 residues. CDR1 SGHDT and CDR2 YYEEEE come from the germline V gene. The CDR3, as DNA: TGTGCCAGCAGCGGATCGGGACAGAGAGAGACCCAGTACTTC. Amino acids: CASSGSGQRETQYF.